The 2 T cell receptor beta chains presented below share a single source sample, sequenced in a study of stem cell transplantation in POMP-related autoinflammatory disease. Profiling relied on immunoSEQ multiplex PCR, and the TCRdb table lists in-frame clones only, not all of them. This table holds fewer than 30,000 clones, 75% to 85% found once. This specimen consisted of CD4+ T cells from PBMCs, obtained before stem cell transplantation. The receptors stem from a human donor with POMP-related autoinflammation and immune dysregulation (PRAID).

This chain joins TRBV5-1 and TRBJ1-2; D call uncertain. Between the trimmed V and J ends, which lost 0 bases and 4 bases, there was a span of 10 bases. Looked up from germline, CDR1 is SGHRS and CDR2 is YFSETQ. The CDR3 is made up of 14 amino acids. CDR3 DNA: TGCGCCAGCAGCTTGGAGCGGGGATTCTATGGCTACACCTTC. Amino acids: CASSLERGFYGYTF.

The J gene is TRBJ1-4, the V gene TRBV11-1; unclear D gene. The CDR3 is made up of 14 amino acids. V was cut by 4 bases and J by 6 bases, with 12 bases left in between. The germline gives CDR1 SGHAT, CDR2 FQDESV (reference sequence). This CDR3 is CASSSGPGDEKLFF. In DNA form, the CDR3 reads TGTGCCAGCAGCTCCGGCCCCGGTGATGAAAAACTGTTTTTT.